The present T cell receptor beta chain was sequenced within a study of vaccination and CD4 T cells after COVID-19. Study summary: Overlapping SARS-CoV-2, HCoV-NL63, HCoV-OC43 and HCoV-229E spike peptides stimulated the cells. Treatment of control cultures consisted of a CEFX pool, an HIV-1 Nef pool, or no peptide.

Of note for this clonotype: Its specificity is not known.

The Oncomine TCR Beta short-read assay sequenced DNA from cultured CD4+ T cells. TCRdb ran MiXCR on the PCR reads and lists one entry per CDR3 protein. The sample records some 8,700 distinct CDR3 sequences, about 47% being singletons. Treatment defined: roughly ten-day PBMC culture with coronavirus spike peptide pools or control peptides (ViraFEST assay). V lost 5 bases and J 2 bases, leaving 6 bases between the germline ends. Germline V lookup: CDR1 SGHTA, CDR2 FQGTGA. CDR3 size: 13 residues. This TCR came from a human donor who had recovered from COVID-19. The chain carries TRBV7-3 and TRBJ2-2, with D uncertain. Specimen: CD4+ T cells from blood, cultured in vitro. CDR3 sequence (DNA): TGTGCCAGCAGCCAGAGAAACACCGGGGAGCTGTTTTTT. Amino acid sequence: CASSQRNTGELFF.